One sample yielded the 32 T cell receptor beta chains listed below, sequenced in a study of T cells in Graves' hyperthyroidism and ophthalmopathy. RNA transcripts gave rise to amplified TCR beta CDR3 regions. When the TCR CDR3 underwent first-round RT-PCR, the HTBI primer set was used. TCRdb ran MiXCR on the multiplex PCR reads and lists one entry per CDR3 protein. This repertoire shows around 620,000 distinct CDR3 sequences, around 42% found once; its top ten account for over 15%. The sequenced sample was peripheral blood or thyroid tissue (not recorded which). These receptors were taken from an adult woman with Graves' disease, either hyperthyroidism or ophthalmopathy (not recorded which).

This clonotype was seen a single time. J is TRBJ1-5 and V is TRBV11-1; 8 bases agree with TRBD1. The CDR3 consists of 12 residues. V was clipped by 11 bases and J by 3 bases; unmatched bases: 3. Germline-derived CDR1 and CDR2 are SGHAT and FQDESV (reference sequence). In DNA, the CDR3 is TGTGCCGTGGGACAGGTCAATCAGCCCCAGCATTTT. Translating it yields CAVGQVNQPQHF.

The chain couples TRBV28 to TRBJ2-5; 9 bases match TRBD2. This CDR3 has 16 residues. With 6 bases clipped from V and 5 bases from J, the junction kept 13 bases outside the gene matches. The germline gives CDR1 MDHEN, CDR2 SYDVKM. CDR3 amino acids: CASSPLGGREGETQYF. The CDR3 bases are TGTGCCAGCAGCCCCCTGGGGGGGCGGGAGGGCGAGACCCAGTACTTC.

In this sample, this clonotype turned up many times. The rearrangement uses TRBV4-2 and TRBJ2-5, with 7 bases fitting TRBD2. Germline V gene sequence: CDR1 LGHNA, CDR2 YNFKEQ. There are 15 residues in the CDR3. V lost 4 bases, J lost 4 bases, and 9 bases stayed unmatched. The CDR3 bases are TGTGCCAGCAGCCTTGGCGGGAGCGGAACAGAGACCCAGTACTTC. It encodes CASSLGGSGTETQYF.

This clonotype was counted ten times or more. The chain couples TRBV6-5 to TRBJ1-1, with D possibly being TRBD1 (5 bases). V gave up 6 bases and J gave up 3 bases, with 20 bases separating them. Germline V CDR1 and CDR2: MNHEY, SVGAGI. There are 16 residues in the CDR3. Here the CDR3 DNA reads TGTGCCAGCAGCCCGAGGGCAGGGAGGAAGGACACTGAAGCTTTCTTT. This encodes CASSPRAGRKDTEAFF.

There are many counts of this clonotype. The V call is TRBV7-3, the J call TRBJ1-6, with D possibly being TRBD1 (6 bases). Germline CDR1 SGHTA, CDR2 FQGTGA. This CDR3 is built from 13 residues. V shed 8 bases and J shed 10 bases, with 15 bases lying between them. CDR3 protein: CASSRGGDSPLHF. In DNA, the CDR3 is TGTGCCAGCTCTCGGGGGGGCGACTCACCCCTCCACTTT.

The chain has TRBV6-1 and TRBJ1-5; D is possibly TRBD1 (6 bases). With 7 bases removed from V and 5 bases from J, the gap between germline ends came to 15 bases. CDR1 and CDR2 (germline): MNHNS, SASEGT. CDR3 length equals 14 residues. CDR3 protein: CASTKGRGDQPQHF. Written as DNA, the CDR3 is TGTGCCAGCACGAAGGGGAGGGGGGATCAGCCCCAGCATTTT.

This clonotype was counted only a few times. The chain recombines TRBV30 with TRBJ1-4, with D perhaps TRBD1 (5 bases). Germline CDR1 GTSNPN, CDR2 SVGIG (reference sequence). With 5 bases removed from V and 6 bases from J, the gap between germline ends came to 19 bases. The CDR3 runs to 15 residues. The CDR3 here is CAWPPSDSHHEKLFF. CDR3 bases: TGTGCCTGGCCCCCAAGTGACAGCCACCATGAAAAACTGTTTTTT.

This chain joins TRBV10-3 and TRBJ1-1; D call uncertain. The CDR3 sequence is 12 residues long. Between the trimmed V and J ends, which lost 6 bases and 3 bases, there was a span of 8 bases. CDR1 is ENHRY, CDR2 SYGVKD, per germline. CDR3 region: CAISQAHTEAFF. CDR3 coding DNA: TGTGCCATCAGCCAGGCCCACACTGAAGCTTTCTTT.

On this clonotype itself: Since the CDR3 does not end with the conserved phenylalanine or tryptophan, this likely comes from a read error. No DNA is shown, since the ends of the CDR3 on it are uncertain; the CDR3 is the one TCRdb lists. The chain employs TRBV20-1 and TRBJ1-1. The CDR3 spans 11 residues, counting both ends. Germline V gene lookup returns CDR1 DFQATT and CDR2 SNEGSKA (reference sequence). CDR3 region: CSARELRGNFS.

This clonotype was seen more than once but under ten times. This may be a read error, as it is one base from a much larger clone. The chain uses TRBV20-1 and TRBJ2-7; weak D call: TRBD1 (6 bases). Looked up from germline, CDR1 is DFQATT and CDR2 is SNEGSKA (reference sequence). V lost 2 bases, J lost 5 bases, and 7 bases lay in between. The CDR3 extends over 11 amino acids. DNA of the CDR3: TGCAGTGCTAGAAACAGGGACGAGCAGTACTTC. The encoded protein is CSARNRDEQYF.

CDR3 region: CSASSRGGTQYF. The DNA of the CDR3 is TGCAGTGCTAGTTCTCGAGGCGGGACCCAGTACTTC. The chain employs TRBV20-1 and TRBJ2-5; D is unclear. V lost 3 bases to trimming and J lost 7 bases, with 12 bases between them. From germline, CDR1 is DFQATT and CDR2 SNEGSKA (reference sequence). CDR3 length equals 12 residues.

The rearrangement links TRBV29-1 to TRBJ2-7; 8 nucleotides agree with TRBD1. V shed 6 bases and J 5 bases; nucleotides not matched to a gene: 12. The CDR3 covers 14 residues. Germline V CDR1 and CDR2: SQVTM, ANQGSEA. In DNA form, the CDR3 reads TGCAGCGTGATTAGGGCAGGGGGCTTCCACGAGCAGTACTTC. Translation: CSVIRAGGFHEQYF.

This clonotype was found many times. V and J are TRBV9 and TRBJ1-1, with TRBD1 matching over 11 bases. The CDR3 length is 15 residues. V lost 3 bases, J lost 3 bases, and 4 bases stayed unmatched. The germline CDR1 and CDR2 sequences are SGDLS and YYNGEE. The CDR3 DNA reads as TGTGCCAGCAGCGCTGGGACAGGGGGATACACTGAAGCTTTCTTT. Translating gives CASSAGTGGYTEAFF.

This clonotype appeared a few times. V gene TRBV6-1 combines with J gene TRBJ2-6, with D possibly matching TRBD1 (5 bases). The CDR3 runs to 15 residues. Germline lookup yields CDR1 MNHNS and CDR2 SASEGT. Trimming removed 0 bases from V and 3 bases from J, with 6 bases in between. CDR3 sequence: CASSEAQGGANVLTF. The CDR3 coding sequence is TGTGCCAGCAGTGAAGCGCAGGGTGGGGCCAACGTCCTGACTTTC.

V usage is TRBV15 and J usage is TRBJ1-2; weak D call: TRBD1 (5 bases). CDR1 is LNHNV and CDR2 is YYDKDF in the germline V gene (reference sequence). The CDR3 loop spans 18 amino acids. Trimming removed 7 bases at V and 0 bases at J, with 24 bases between. CDR3 loop: CATITRGETDSTNYGYTF. Here the CDR3 DNA reads TGTGCCACCATCACCCGAGGGGAGACGGATTCGACTAACTATGGCTACACCTTC.

The chain employs TRBV29-1 and TRBJ2-7; TRBD2 matches 7 bases. The CDR3 is 16 residues long. Looked up from germline, CDR1 is SQVTM and CDR2 is ANQGSEA. After removal of 4 bases from V and 6 bases from J, the junction contained 18 bases not matched to a gene. The CDR3 DNA reads as TGCAGCGTTGTTATAGCGGGTGGGGGGGTATTCGTCGAGCAGTACTTC. This sequence encodes CSVVIAGGGVFVEQYF.

This clonotype was detected many times. This rearrangement joins TRBV15 to TRBJ2-7; D is unclear. Looked up from germline, CDR1 is LNHNV and CDR2 is YYDKDF (reference sequence). V lost 0 bases to trimming and J lost 0 bases, with 9 bases between them. The CDR3 runs to 15 residues. The CDR3 loop reads CATSRDWATSYEQYF. DNA of the CDR3: TGTGCCACCAGCAGAGATTGGGCGACCTCCTACGAGCAGTACTTC.

The chain couples TRBV5-1 to TRBJ1-2, with D possibly matching TRBD1 (6 bases). Germline loops: CDR1 SGHRS, CDR2 YFSETQ. The CDR3 runs to 15 residues. The V and J ends lost 7 bases and 8 bases respectively, with 24 bases between them. In DNA form, the CDR3 reads TGCGCCAGCGCGGACCAGGGGCACCGGGCCGGCGGCTACACCTTC. It encodes CASADQGHRAGGYTF.

Concerning this clonotype: Relative to the germline gene, one junction end is altered; a read error may explain this. V is TRBV27 and J is TRBJ1-6; D is unresolved. Germline CDR1 is MNHEY and CDR2 is SMNVEV (reference sequence). This CDR3 has 15 residues. The CDR3 reads CASRDRSSCNSPLHF. In nucleotides, the CDR3 is TGTGCCAGCAGGGACCGAAGCTCCTGTAATTCACCCCTCCACTTT.

In this sample, this clonotype turned up once. This clone may be a read error of a much larger clone one base away. The V gene is TRBV6-1, the J gene TRBJ1-2; tentative D call: TRBD1 (5 bases). The germline CDR1 and CDR2 sequences are MNHNS and SASEGT. The CDR3 runs to 12 residues. V lost 5 bases to trimming and J lost 6 bases, with 10 bases between them. DNA of the CDR3: TGTGCCAGCAGTTATCAGGGCAATGGCTACACCTTC. This translates into CASSYQGNGYTF.

V usage is TRBV3-1 and J usage is TRBJ2-7; TRBD1 is a possible D gene (6 bases). This CDR3 has 14 residues. Deletions cut 2 bases from V and 2 bases from J, with 10 bases between. Per germline, CDR1 LGHDT and CDR2 YNNKEL (reference sequence). In DNA, the CDR3 is TGTGCCAGCAGCCAACGGGACACAACCTACGAGCAGTACTTC. It is translated as CASSQRDTTYEQYF.

The rearrangement joins TRBV2 to TRBJ2-3; D perhaps matches TRBD1 (5 bases). In germline, CDR1 is SNHLY, CDR2 FYNNEI. The CDR3 is 15 residues long. With 6 bases removed from V and 0 bases from J, the gap between germline ends came to 13 bases. The DNA of the CDR3 is TGTGCCAGCAGAAAGACAGCTCTGAGCACAGATACGCAGTATTTT. Its translation: CASRKTALSTDTQYF.

The V gene is TRBV7-6, the J gene TRBJ2-5; 7 bases match TRBD1. J was trimmed by 5 bases and V by 6 bases; bases with no gene match: 12. The CDR3 totals 15 residues. Germline V gene sequence: CDR1 SGHVS, CDR2 FNYEAQ. CDR3 sequence (DNA): TGTGCCAGCAGTCGTACAGGGGAGTCGAGGGAGACCCAGTACTTC. Protein: CASSRTGESRETQYF. The variable domain in full, completed from reference TRBV7-6 and TRBJ2-5, reads GAGVSQSPRYKVTKRGQDVALRCDPISGHVSLYWYRQALGQGPEFLTYFNYEAQQDKSGLPNDRFSAERPEGSISTLTIQRTEQRDSAMYRCASSRTGESRETQYFGPGTRLLVL.

In its sample, this clonotype was seen many times. The chain uses TRBV20-1 and TRBJ1-5, with D possibly being TRBD1 (5 bases). CDR1 DFQATT and CDR2 SNEGSKA come from the germline V gene (reference sequence). V was pared by 3 bases and J by 6 bases, with 12 bases between. The CDR3 covers 13 residues. The CDR3 reads CSARVSGVQPQHF. For the CDR3, the DNA is TGCAGTGCTAGGGTTTCGGGGGTTCAGCCCCAGCATTTT.

This clonotype was counted ten times or more. V usage is TRBV19 and J usage is TRBJ1-1; tentatively, D is TRBD1 (5 bases). Trimming left V 3 bases short and J 5 bases short, with 7 bases between. This CDR3 is built from 12 residues. CDR1 and CDR2 from the germline V gene are LNHDA and SQIVND (reference sequence). The CDR3 DNA reads as TGTGCCAGTAGTATGGGGGAAACTGAAGCTTTCTTT. It is translated as CASSMGETEAFF.

The chain couples TRBV10-3 to TRBJ2-6; D not certain. V shed 6 bases and J shed 4 bases, with 22 bases lying between them. CDR3 length: 18 residues. The germline V gene encodes CDR1 ENHRY and CDR2 SYGVKD. The CDR3 here is CAIRDSFVRRSGANVLTF. In DNA, the CDR3 is TGTGCCATCAGGGATAGTTTTGTAAGGCGATCCGGGGCCAACGTCCTGACTTTC.

In this sample, this clonotype turned up many times. The V call is TRBV10-2, the J call TRBJ2-2; a weak D match, TRBD2 (6 bases). The germline V gene encodes CDR1 WSHSY and CDR2 SAAADI. V was trimmed by 0 bases and J by 1 base, leaving 12 bases between them. This CDR3 has 17 residues. The CDR3 here is CASSESKLAKNTGELFF. In nucleotides, the CDR3 is TGCGCCAGCAGTGAGTCGAAGCTAGCGAAGAACACCGGGGAGCTGTTTTTT.

This clonotype has only a few counts. The genes are TRBV24-1 and TRBJ2-2, with no clear D. With 1 base removed from V and 4 bases from J, the gap between germline ends came to 9 bases. The CDR3 consists of 15 residues. Per germline, CDR1 KGHDR and CDR2 SFDVKD. CDR3 sequence reads: CATSDFRLSTGELFF. CDR3 sequence (DNA): TGTGCCACCAGTGATTTTAGGCTCAGCACCGGGGAGCTGTTTTTT.

V usage is TRBV10-2 and J usage is TRBJ1-1; D unclear. The CDR3 spans 15 residues. From germline, CDR1 is WSHSY and CDR2 SAAADI. The ends were cut back, 6 bases at V and 3 bases at J, with 17 bases in the middle. For the CDR3, the DNA is TGCGCCAGCAGCCATGGGGAGCTAGAGTACACTGAAGCTTTCTTT. Amino acids: CASSHGELEYTEAFF.

The chain carries TRBV11-1 and TRBJ2-7, with D perhaps TRBD2 (6 bases). CDR1 SGHAT and CDR2 FQDESV come from the germline V gene (reference sequence). The CDR3 contains 15 residues. The CDR3 sequence: CARDWGVRGTYEQYF. The CDR3 bases are TGTGCTAGAGATTGGGGGGTGAGGGGAACCTACGAGCAGTACTTC.

This clonotype was picked up many times. The chain has TRBV6-1 and TRBJ2-7, with D tentatively TRBD2 (5 bases). CDR1 and CDR2 from the germline V gene are MNHNS and SASEGT. The CDR3 extends over 12 amino acids. Trimming left V 11 bases short and J 7 bases short, with 18 bases between. Here the CDR3 DNA reads TGTGCCGGTCAAACGGGGTCTAGGGAGCAGTACTTC. Protein sequence: CAGQTGSREQYF.

The chain is built from TRBV6-1 and TRBJ1-1, with a weak D call TRBD1 (5 bases). CDR3 length equals 15 residues. Trimming pared 3 bases from V and 6 bases from J, leaving 17 bases between. Germline-derived CDR1 and CDR2 are MNHNS and SASEGT. The CDR3 bases are TGTGCCAGCAGTGACGCAGCGGGGGGTGTGGCTGAAGCTTTCTTT. It yields the protein CASSDAAGGVAEAFF.